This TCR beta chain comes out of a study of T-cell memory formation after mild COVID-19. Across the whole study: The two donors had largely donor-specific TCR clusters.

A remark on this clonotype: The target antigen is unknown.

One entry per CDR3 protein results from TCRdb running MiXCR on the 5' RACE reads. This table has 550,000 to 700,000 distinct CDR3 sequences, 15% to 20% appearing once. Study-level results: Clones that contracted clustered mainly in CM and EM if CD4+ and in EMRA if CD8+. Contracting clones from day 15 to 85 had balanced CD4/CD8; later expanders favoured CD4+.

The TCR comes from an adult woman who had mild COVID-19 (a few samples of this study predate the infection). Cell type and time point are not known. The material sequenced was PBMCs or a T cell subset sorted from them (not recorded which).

The CDR3 loop is CASSQGSGGGGIGYTF. CDR3 DNA: TGTGCCAGCAGCCAAGGGTCCGGGGGCGGAGGTATTGGCTACACCTTC. The J gene is TRBJ1-2, the V gene TRBV3-1, with D tentatively TRBD1 (6 bases). Trimming pared 1 base from V and 7 bases from J, leaving 19 bases between. Per germline, CDR1 LGHDT and CDR2 YNNKEL (reference sequence). The CDR3 sequence is 16 residues long.